The 2 T cell receptor beta chains reported below all come from one sample, sequenced in a study of response to subunit inactivated influenza vaccine. TCRdb analysed the RT-PCR reads with MiXCR anew, one entry per CDR3 protein. The sample contains about 570,000 distinct CDR3 sequences, approximately 10% of which appear only once. A further study also used this sample, focusing on T cells expressing NK-cell markers. Per that paper: UMIs were included in TCR beta cDNA generated by 5'RACE template switching.

The sequenced sample was PBMCs from blood, obtained on the day of vaccination. These receptors originate from a man aged 45-65 years who received an inactivated influenza vaccine.

The rearrangement uses TRBV6-1 and TRBJ1-6; tentatively, D is TRBD1 (5 bases). Germline values: CDR1 MNHNS, CDR2 SASEGT. The CDR3 length is 17 residues. The V and J ends lost 4 bases and 0 bases respectively, with 13 bases between them. The CDR3 reads CASSGGLRSSYNSPLHF. As DNA, the CDR3 is TGTGCCAGCAGTGGGGGACTCCGGAGCTCCTATAATTCACCCCTCCACTTT.

The chain has TRBV7-8 and TRBJ1-2, with D perhaps matching TRBD1 (6 bases). CDR3 size: 17 residues. CDR1 is SGHVS and CDR2 is FQNEAQ in the germline V gene. Trimming took off 2 bases at V and 2 bases at J, with 18 bases between the two ends. CDR3 DNA: TGTGCCAGCAGCTTATATTTTATGGCAGGGGACAACTATGGCTACACCTTC. Translated: CASSLYFMAGDNYGYTF.